One sample yielded the 23 T cell receptor beta chains listed below, sequenced in a study of blood T cell repertoires in COVID-19 (TCRdb year 2020). Library preparation employed the immunoSEQ multiplex PCR assay. TCRdb retrieved this table from immuneACCESS and kept in-frame rearrangements only. Not all clones are present; in checked studies, unresolved V genes account for under half, and no reason is known for the remainder. This sample gives approximately 94,000 clones in total; more than 75% of them show up just once. Around 7.2% of the sample comes from the top ten. Sequenced: peripheral blood. All receptors derive from a man aged 25 to 40 in a cohort sampled during active COVID-19.

The chain employs TRBV6-1 and TRBJ1-2; TRBD1 agrees at 8 bases. This CDR3 comprises 13 residues. Trimming at V came to 3 bases and at J to 7 bases, leaving 4 bases not matched to a gene. Germline CDR1 MNHNS, CDR2 SASEGT. CDR3 region: CASSEAGGRGYTF. In nucleotides, the CDR3 is TGTGCCAGCAGTGAGGCAGGGGGCCGTGGCTACACCTTC.

The chain recombines TRBV25-1 with TRBJ2-5, with D perhaps matching TRBD1 (7 bases). CDR3 length equals 17 residues. Trimming stripped 2 bases from V and 4 bases from J, with 20 bases between. Germline loops: CDR1 MGHDK, CDR2 SYGVNS. In DNA, the CDR3 is TGTGCCAGCAGTGAACGGGCAGGGGGAGGCCTCAGAGAGACCCAGTACTTC. This translates into CASSERAGGGLRETQYF. The entire variable domain, with the rest obtained from reference TRBV25-1 and TRBJ2-5, is as follows: EADIYQTPRYLVIGTGKKITLECSQTMGHDKMYWYQQDPGMELHLIHYSYGVNSTEKGDLSSESTVSRIRTEHFPLTLESARPSHTSQYLCASSERAGGGLRETQYFGPGTRLLVL.

V usage is TRBV5-6 and J usage is TRBJ2-4, with 7 bases fitting TRBD1. Losses at the gene ends were 3 bases for V and 8 bases for J; bases not matched to a gene: 11. CDR3 size: 15 residues. The germline CDR1 and CDR2 sequences are SGHDT and YYEEEE. The chain's CDR3 is CASSSYRQGVYIQYF. CDR3 sequence (DNA): TGTGCCAGCAGCTCTTATAGACAGGGTGTTTACATTCAGTACTTC.

The chain recombines TRBV29-1 with TRBJ2-3, with TRBD1 as a possible D gene (5 bases). Trimming left V 3 bases short and J 3 bases short, with 16 bases between. The CDR3 consists of 15 residues. Germline V CDR1 and CDR2: SQVTM, ANQGSEA. The CDR3 region is CSVDPAGKLTDTQYF. The CDR3 coding sequence is TGCAGCGTTGACCCGGCAGGGAAACTAACAGATACGCAGTATTTT.

The genes are TRBV11-2 and TRBJ1-2; 8 bases line up with TRBD1. With 7 bases clipped from V and 4 bases from J, the junction kept 2 bases outside the gene matches. This CDR3 spans 12 amino acids. CDR1 and CDR2 from the germline V gene are SGHAT and FQNNGV. The DNA of the CDR3 is TGTGCCAGCAACACAGGGGGCTATGGCTACACCTTC. This sequence encodes CASNTGGYGYTF.

The chain employs TRBV25-1 and TRBJ1-1; D is perhaps TRBD1 (5 bases). This CDR3 spans 10 amino acids. Germline assignment: CDR1 MGHDK and CDR2 SYGVNS. The V end lost 5 bases, the J end lost 10 bases, and 8 bases lay between the germline ends. CDR3 sequence: CASSRGGAFF. In DNA form, the CDR3 reads TGTGCCAGCAGTAGGGGAGGAGCTTTCTTT.

The gene calls are TRBV6-5 and TRBJ1-5, with D maybe TRBD1 (6 bases). CDR1 MNHEY and CDR2 SVGAGI come from the germline V gene. The CDR3 has 13 amino acids. With 6 bases removed from V and 5 bases from J, the gap between germline ends came to 11 bases. The DNA for the CDR3 is TGTGCCAGCAGGAGACAGGCAGATCAGCCCCAGCATTTT. This translates into CASRRQADQPQHF.

A few counts support this clone. This rearrangement joins TRBV28 to TRBJ1-2; TRBD1 might be the D (6 bases). CDR1 and CDR2 from the germline V gene are MDHEN and SYDVKM. CDR3 size: 12 residues. The V gene lost 6 bases and the J gene lost 8 bases, with 13 bases spanning the gap. In DNA, the CDR3 is TGTGCCAGCAGGCGGGGGCCAAGGGGCTACACCTTC. Its translation: CASRRGPRGYTF.

CDR3 protein: CASSLAGGRDEQFF. For the CDR3, the DNA is TGCGCCAGCAGCTTGGCGGGGGGGCGAGATGAGCAGTTCTTC. The V call is TRBV5-1, the J call TRBJ2-1, with 8 positions matching TRBD2. This CDR3 comprises 14 residues. Germline CDR1 and CDR2: SGHRS and YFSETQ. V shed 0 bases and J 8 bases; nucleotides not matched to a gene: 4.

V is TRBV6-4 and J is TRBJ2-1; 10 bases are shared with TRBD2. Looked up from germline, CDR1 is MRHNA and CDR2 is SNTAGT. The CDR3 covers 16 residues. The V and J ends lost 3 bases and 8 bases, in that order; junction bases with no gene match: 10. CDR3 DNA: TGTGCCAGCAGTGAGTATCCTAGCGGGGGCTCGGATGAGCAGTTCTTC. Protein product: CASSEYPSGGSDEQFF.

This rearrangement joins TRBV6-1 to TRBJ1-5, with D hard to call. V lost 2 bases, J lost 7 bases, and 15 bases lay in between. The CDR3 length is 15 residues. From germline, CDR1 is MNHNS and CDR2 SASEGT. The chain's CDR3 is CASSEYVGGLQPQHF. The CDR3 DNA is TGTGCCAGCAGTGAATACGTAGGTGGACTCCAGCCCCAGCATTTT.

The gene calls are TRBV9 and TRBJ2-1, with D possibly matching TRBD1 (6 bases). Germline V gene sequence: CDR1 SGDLS, CDR2 YYNGEE. The CDR3 covers 13 residues. The V end was cut by 2 bases, the J end by 12 bases, with 15 bases between. The CDR3 DNA sequence: TGTGCCAGCAGCGTTCAACAGGGTCACATGCAGTTCTTC. Translating gives CASSVQQGHMQFF. The variable domain in full, with the rest retrieved from reference TRBV9 and TRBJ2-1, is DSGVTQTPKHLITATGQRVTLRCSPRSGDLSVYWYQQSLDQGLQFLIQYYNGEERAKGNILERFSAQQFPDLHSELNLSSLELGDSALYFCASSVQQGHMQFFGPGTRLTVL.

This clone was recorded only once. The CDR3 region is CASSIGQIYNSPLHF. The CDR3 DNA follows: TGTGCCAGTAGTATAGGACAAATCTATAATTCACCCCTCCACTTT. The gene calls are TRBV19 and TRBJ1-6; D remains unclear. The length of the CDR3 is 15 residues. Trimming left V 1 base short and J 3 bases short, with 7 bases between. Germline values: CDR1 LNHDA, CDR2 SQIVND (reference sequence).

The genes are TRBV6-5 and TRBJ1-1; perhaps TRBD1 as D (5 bases). V was shortened by 0 bases and J by 4 bases, with 15 bases between the two germline ends. Germline CDR1 and CDR2: MNHEY and SVGAGI. The CDR3 covers 16 residues. This chain's CDR3 is CASSYSYLVGATEAFF. CDR3 coding DNA: TGTGCCAGCAGTTACTCGTACTTGGTTGGGGCCACTGAAGCTTTCTTT.

V gene TRBV7-9 combines with J gene TRBJ1-4; a weak D match, TRBD1 (5 bases). V was clipped by 5 bases and J by 8 bases, with 18 bases between them. CDR1 is SEHNR, CDR2 FQNEAQ, per germline (reference sequence). CDR3 length equals 15 residues. The CDR3 nucleotides are TGTGCCAGCAGCCGTGTGGAGGGGTTCGGAGAAAAACTGTTTTTT. Translated, it gives CASSRVEGFGEKLFF.

As DNA, the CDR3 is TGTGCCAGCCGCGGACAGGGGATCGTTCAGTACTTC. It codes for CASRGQGIVQYF. The chain joins TRBV2 to TRBJ2-4; 9 bases agree with TRBD1. The CDR3 length is 12 residues. J was trimmed by 11 bases and V by 8 bases; bases with no gene match: 7. The germline gives CDR1 SNHLY, CDR2 FYNNEI.

The chain couples TRBV11-2 to TRBJ2-3, with D possibly matching TRBD2 (6 bases). Trimming pared 5 bases from V and 6 bases from J, leaving 12 bases between. Germline values: CDR1 SGHAT, CDR2 FQNNGV. The length of the CDR3 is 13 residues. DNA of the CDR3: TGTGCCAGCAGCGCCGGGGACTCGGATACGCAGTATTTT. Its protein is CASSAGDSDTQYF.

This chain connects TRBV10-3 to TRBJ1-3; 7 bases align to TRBD1. CDR1 and CDR2 (germline): ENHRY, SYGVKD. The CDR3 is made up of 15 amino acids. The V gene end was trimmed by 7 bases and the J gene end by 1 base; junction bases not matched to a gene: 7. The CDR3 bases are TGTGCCATCAATGACAGGGTCCAATCTGGAAACACCATATATTTT. Translating gives CAINDRVQSGNTIYF.

The chain couples TRBV5-6 to TRBJ2-4; 8 bases are a match to TRBD1. Trimming at V came to 8 bases and at J to 0 bases, leaving 13 bases not matched to a gene. The germline V gene has CDR1 SGHDT and CDR2 YYEEEE. The CDR3 sequence is 17 residues long. The CDR3 loop is CASLEWKTGVAKNIQYF. CDR3 nucleotides: TGTGCCAGTCTCGAGTGGAAGACAGGGGTAGCCAAAAACATTCAGTACTTC.

Notes on this clone: Sequence at one end of the junction differs from germline and may be a read error. The same CDR3 is also encoded by other DNA sequences in this sample. The chain is built from TRBV19 and TRBJ1-5; 10 bases map to TRBD1. Germline V gives CDR1 LNHDA, CDR2 SQIVND (reference sequence). This CDR3 comprises 16 residues. In DNA, the CDR3 is TGTGCCAGTAGTTCCAGGACAGGGGGTTTCAATCAGCCTCAGCATTTT. It specifies CASSSRTGGFNQPQHF.

The chain combines TRBV28 with TRBJ1-2, with no clear D. Germline-derived CDR1 and CDR2 are MDHEN and SYDVKM. The germline V and J ends were trimmed by 5 bases and 4 bases, with 11 bases remaining between them. The CDR3 spans 13 residues. The CDR3 sequence: CASSTGSVYGYTF. CDR3 sequence (DNA): TGTGCCAGCAGTACCGGGAGTGTCTATGGCTACACCTTC.

The chain links TRBV24-1 to TRBJ2-1, with 8 bases matching TRBD2. The germline V gene encodes CDR1 KGHDR and CDR2 SFDVKD. V trimming: 3 bases; J trimming: 5 bases; junction bases outside the gene matches: 8. CDR3 length: 16 residues. The CDR3 coding sequence is TGTGCCACCAGTGATCCTCGGGGGGGCCGTCACAATGAGCAGTTCTTC. Protein sequence: CATSDPRGGRHNEQFF.

J is TRBJ1-6 and V is TRBV5-6; perhaps TRBD1 as D (5 bases). V lost 0 bases and J 7 bases, leaving 11 bases between the germline ends. CDR3 size: 15 residues. Germline lookup yields CDR1 SGHDT and CDR2 YYEEEE. This chain's CDR3 is CASSLERRGNSPLHF. The CDR3 DNA reads as TGTGCCAGCAGCTTGGAGCGACGGGGGAATTCACCCCTCCACTTT.